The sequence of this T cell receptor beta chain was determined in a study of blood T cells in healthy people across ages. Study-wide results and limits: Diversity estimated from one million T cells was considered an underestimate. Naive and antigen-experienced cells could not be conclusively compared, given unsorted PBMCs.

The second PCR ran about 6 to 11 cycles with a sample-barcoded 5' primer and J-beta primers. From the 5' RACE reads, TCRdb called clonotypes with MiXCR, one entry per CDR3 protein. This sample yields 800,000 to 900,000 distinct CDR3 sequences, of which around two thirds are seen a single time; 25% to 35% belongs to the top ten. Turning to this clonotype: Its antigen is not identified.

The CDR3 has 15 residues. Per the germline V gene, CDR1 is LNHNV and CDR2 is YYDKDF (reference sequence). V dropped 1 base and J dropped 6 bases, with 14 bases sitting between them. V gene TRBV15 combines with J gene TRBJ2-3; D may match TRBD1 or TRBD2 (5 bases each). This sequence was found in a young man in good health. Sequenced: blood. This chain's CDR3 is CATSRGGTSLDTQYF. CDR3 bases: TGTGCCACCAGCAGAGGGGGGACCTCTTTGGATACGCAGTATTTT.